This T cell receptor (beta chain) was identified in a study of Ad26.COV2.S vaccination and SARS-CoV-2 variants. The wider study: A participant enrolled in the COV1001 Ad26.COV2.S trial arm provided the sample.

Profiled with immunoSEQ multiplex PCR; TCRdb holds only in-frame clones, not every one. This table holds approximately 280,000 clones, about 87% found once. This CDR3 has 14 amino acids. CDR1 is LNHDA, CDR2 SQIVND, per germline (reference sequence). V shed 7 bases and J shed 0 bases, with 13 bases lying between them. Regarding treatment: some 20 received Ad26.COV2.S at low or high dose, single or two shots; 5 received placebo; per-sample allocation not given. Each sample was drawn 63 days after the first injection (of vaccine or placebo). Whoever gave the sample was an adult aged 18-55 years in Boston. Expressing Wuhan-strain SARS-CoV-2 spike, an Ad26 vector served as the vaccine.

Sequenced here: peripheral blood, sampled in a trial of Ad26.COV2.S vaccine versus placebo. This TCR came from a person between 18 and 65 years old who received the Ad26.COV2.S COVID-19 vaccine or a placebo. The chain links TRBV19 to TRBJ2-7; D gene uncertain. CDR3 in amino acids: CASMRNSYSYEQYF. Here the CDR3 DNA reads TGTGCCAGTATGCGCAACTCATACTCCTACGAGCAGTACTTC.